This is a list of T cell receptor beta chains from one sample in a study of shared clonotypes between healthy human individuals. Method: immunoSEQ multiplex PCR; TCRdb's copy keeps in-frame clones and lacks some. The sample lists roughly 570,000 clones, about 98% occurring once. Input material: naive CD8+ T cells sorted from blood. The receptors here all came from a man younger than 40 in good health. Each CDR3 is given with its conserved first and last residue. The order of the fields is V gene, J gene, D gene, clone size, CDR3 protein, CDR3 DNA. The D gene is left open where the match is weak. Rows may omit the clone size; those that give it use once, few, many or a size class.

>TRBV5-1|TRBJ1-4|NA|NA
CASSYDGQPATNEKLFF
TGCGCCAGCAGCTATGACGGCCAGCCTGCAACTAATGAAAAACTGTTTTTT
>TRBV29-1|TRBJ2-3|NA|once
CSVESGDTDTQYF
TGCAGCGTTGAGTCCGGAGACACAGATACGCAGTATTTT
>TRBV7-2|TRBJ2-1|NA|few
CASGTDTSSYPYNEQFF
TGTGCCAGCGGGACCGACACTAGTTCCTATCCCTACAATGAGCAGTTCTTC
>TRBV4-1|TRBJ2-1|TRBD2|NA
CASSQKLAGVYNEQFF
TGCGCCAGCAGCCAGAAACTAGCGGGAGTGTACAATGAGCAGTTCTTC
>TRBV6-5|TRBJ1-3|NA|NA
CASRPTGMGNTIYF
TGTGCCAGCAGGCCGACCGGGATGGGAAACACCATATATTTT
>TRBV11-2|TRBJ2-7|NA|NA
CASSLAGRYDEQYF
TGTGCCAGCAGCTTAGCGGGGAGATACGACGAGCAGTACTTC
>TRBV6-5|TRBJ1-1|NA|NA
CASSWGESAFF
TGTGCCAGCAGTTGGGGGGAATCGGCTTTCTTT
>TRBV10-1|TRBJ2-7|TRBD1|NA
CASSDRGIYEQYF
TGCGCCAGCAGTGACAGGGGGATCTACGAGCAGTACTTC
>TRBV4-3|TRBJ2-1|TRBD2|once
CASSPTNGGSGGNEQFF
TGCGCCAGCAGCCCAACCAACGGCGGGAGTGGAGGCAATGAGCAGTTCTTC
>TRBV7-6|TRBJ2-2|TRBD2|once
CASHKAGVVTGELFF
TGTGCCAGCCACAAGGCGGGAGTAGTCACCGGGGAGCTGTTTTTT
>TRBV29-1|TRBJ2-7|TRBD2|NA
CSVGGTSGRAGKSYEQYF
TGCAGCGTTGGAGGGACTAGCGGGAGGGCTGGGAAATCCTACGAGCAGTACTTC
>TRBV28|TRBJ1-5|NA|NA
CASSLGQPQHF
TGTGCCAGCAGCCTGGGTCAGCCCCAGCATTTT
>TRBV7-9|TRBJ2-5|NA|NA
CASSLGLAPETQYF
TGTGCCAGCAGCTTAGGGCTAGCCCCAGAGACCCAGTACTTC
>TRBV7-7|TRBJ2-5|TRBD2|NA
CASSLGLAGRETQYF
TGTGCCAGCAGCCTAGGACTAGCGGGGCGTGAGACCCAGTACTTC
>TRBV7-9|TRBJ2-7|NA|NA
CASSLAEDYEQYF
TGTGCCAGCAGCTTAGCAGAGGACTACGAGCAGTACTTC
>TRBV18|TRBJ2-1|TRBD2|NA
CASSPRTSILYNEQFF
TGTGCCAGCTCACCGAGGACTAGCATCCTCTACAATGAGCAGTTCTTC
>TRBV7-9|TRBJ2-7|NA|NA
CASSLRSYEQYF
TGTGCCAGCAGCTTAAGATCCTACGAGCAGTACTTC
>TRBV29-1|TRBJ2-3|NA|NA
CSVVLVERTGDTQYF
TGCAGCGTCGTGCTTGTGGAGCGGACGGGAGATACGCAGTATTTT
>TRBV11-2|TRBJ2-2|NA|NA
CASSPEVRPFGELFF
TGTGCCAGCAGCCCGGAAGTGAGGCCGTTCGGGGAGCTGTTTTTT
>TRBV7-9|TRBJ2-7|TRBD1|NA
CASSSQDRGGSYEQYF
TGTGCCAGCAGCTCCCAGGACAGGGGGGGGTCCTACGAGCAGTACTTC
>TRBV15|TRBJ2-7|NA|once
CATSSNVGTYEQYF
TGTGCCACCAGCAGTAATGTGGGGACCTACGAGCAGTACTTC
>TRBV27|TRBJ2-7|NA|NA
CASSLRGLPVTYEQYF
TGTGCCAGCAGTTTAAGAGGTCTCCCCGTAACCTACGAGCAGTACTTC
>TRBV11-2|TRBJ2-7|TRBD2|NA
CASSLFIERDDEQYF
TGTGCCAGCAGCTTATTTATTGAGCGGGATGACGAGCAGTACTTC
>TRBV5-1|TRBJ2-7|NA|NA
CASSLAVSARYEQYF
TGCGCCAGCAGCTTGGCAGTCAGCGCCAGGTACGAGCAGTACTTC
>TRBV11-2|TRBJ2-1|TRBD2|NA
CASSLGGDEQFF
TGTGCCAGCAGCTTGGGGGGGGATGAGCAGTTCTTC
>TRBV7-9|TRBJ1-4|TRBD1|NA
CASSFEPGQGDEKLFF
TGTGCCAGCAGCTTCGAACCGGGACAGGGCGACGAAAAACTGTTTTTT
>TRBV6-5|TRBJ1-4|TRBD1|NA
CASSLQGAANEKLFF
TGTGCCAGCAGCCTACAGGGGGCGGCTAATGAAAAACTGTTTTTT
>TRBV7-2|TRBJ1-5|TRBD1|NA
CASSLGTGNQPQHF
TGTGCCAGCAGCTTAGGGACAGGGAATCAGCCCCAGCATTTT
>TRBV2|TRBJ1-2|NA|NA
CASSEAMIVTVGYGYTF
TGTGCCAGCAGTGAAGCGATGATCGTCACCGTCGGGTATGGCTACACCTTC
>TRBV5-4|TRBJ2-3|NA|NA
CASNPPGDTQYF
TGTGCCAGCAACCCTCCAGGGGATACGCAGTATTTT
>TRBV7-8|TRBJ1-4|NA|NA
CASSLMGPNEKLFF
TGTGCCAGCAGCTTAATGGGGCCTAATGAAAAACTGTTTTTT
>TRBV11-2|TRBJ2-1|TRBD2|NA
CASSSTGTSFLSEQFF
TGTGCCAGCAGCTCGACCGGGACTAGCTTCTTGTCTGAGCAGTTCTTC
>TRBV7-8|TRBJ1-2|NA|NA
CASSTQVGGYTF
TGTGCCAGCAGCACCCAAGTAGGTGGCTACACCTTC